This paragraph covers one T cell receptor (beta chain) sequence. Its target is unknown. These data come from a study of shared clonotypes between healthy human individuals. Background on the study: The donor pool was made up of two women and a few men aged 18 to 49.

Points from the study as a whole: The researchers took only blood, and tissue repertoires probably look different. Compared with memory subsets, naive subsets generally had larger estimated richness.

As defined, naive CD8 cells were CD45RO-negative and positively selected for CCR7, with terminally differentiated effector memory CD45RA+ cells excluded. Trimming cost V 8 bases and J 7 bases; bases outside gene matches: 11. The CDR3 runs 17 residues. Germline-derived CDR1 and CDR2 are MNHEY and SMNVEV (reference sequence). The assay used deep level. Method: immunoSEQ multiplex PCR; TCRdb's copy keeps in-frame clones and lacks some. The sample yields some 2,000,000 clones, approximately 95% seen once. The chain is built from TRBV27 and TRBJ2-1; TRBD2 matches 16 bases. The sequenced material came from naive CD8+ T cells sorted from blood. The TCR sequence derives from a man between 18 and 35 years old in good health. The CDR3 here is CASRGLAGGPLHNEQFF. The CDR3 nucleotides are TGTGCCAGCCGGGGACTAGCGGGGGGGCCGTTGCATAATGAGCAGTTCTTC.